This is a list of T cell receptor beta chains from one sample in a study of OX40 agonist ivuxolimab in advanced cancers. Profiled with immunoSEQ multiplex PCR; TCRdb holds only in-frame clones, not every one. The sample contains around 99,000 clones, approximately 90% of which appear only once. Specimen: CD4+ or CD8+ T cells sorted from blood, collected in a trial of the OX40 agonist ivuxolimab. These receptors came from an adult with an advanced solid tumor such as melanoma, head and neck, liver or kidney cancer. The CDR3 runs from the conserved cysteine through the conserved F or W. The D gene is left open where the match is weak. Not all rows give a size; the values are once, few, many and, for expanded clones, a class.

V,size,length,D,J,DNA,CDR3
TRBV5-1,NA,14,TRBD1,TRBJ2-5,TGCGCCACCACCCAGGGACAGGGGCAAGAGACCCAGTACTTC,CATTQGQGQETQYF
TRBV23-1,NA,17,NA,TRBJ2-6,TGCGCCGTATCGACGCGAGGGAGTGTGGGCGGGGCCAACGTCCTGACTTTC,CAVSTRGSVGGANVLTF
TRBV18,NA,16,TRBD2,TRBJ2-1,TGTGCCAGCTCACCACCCGCTCTAGCGGGATTGGATGAGCAGTTCTTC,CASSPPALAGLDEQFF
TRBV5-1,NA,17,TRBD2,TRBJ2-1,TGCGCCAGCAGAGACGGGACTAGCGGGCATGGGTACAATGAGCAGTTCTTC,CASRDGTSGHGYNEQFF
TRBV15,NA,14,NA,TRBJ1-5,TGTGCCACCAGCCTAGACAGCCTGGTGCAGCCCCAGCATTTT,CATSLDSLVQPQHF
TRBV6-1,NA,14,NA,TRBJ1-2,TGTGCCAGCAGTGAAGCCTGGGGGACCTATGGCTACACCTTC,CASSEAWGTYGYTF
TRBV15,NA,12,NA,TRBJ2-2,TGTGCCACCAGCAGAGAGGGCGGGGAGCTGTTTTTT,CATSREGGELFF
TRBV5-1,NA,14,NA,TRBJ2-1,TGCGCCAGCAGCTTGGGAGGCCCCAGTGATGAGCAGTTCTTC,CASSLGGPSDEQFF
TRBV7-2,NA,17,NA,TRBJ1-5,TGTGCCAGCAGCTCAAAGGGAGGAATGAATAGCAATCAGCCCCAGCATTTT,CASSSKGGMNSNQPQHF
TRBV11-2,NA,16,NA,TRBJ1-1,TGTGCCAGCAGCTTATGGGCCAGAAGCTTGAACACTGAAGCTTTCTTT,CASSLWARSLNTEAFF
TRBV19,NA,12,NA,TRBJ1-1,TGTGCCAGTAGTGTCCGGGAGACTGAAGCTTTCTTT,CASSVRETEAFF
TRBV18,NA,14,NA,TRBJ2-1,TGTGCCAGCTCACCAGGACTCGGCGGAGGGGAGCAGTTCTTC,CASSPGLGGGEQFF
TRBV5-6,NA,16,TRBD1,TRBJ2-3,TGTGCCAGCAGCTCGGGGACAGGCGCTAGCACAGATACGCAGTATTTT,CASSSGTGASTDTQYF
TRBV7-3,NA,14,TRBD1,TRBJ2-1,TGTGCCAGCAGCGCCGGGACAGGGGGTTTTGAGCAGTTCTTC,CASSAGTGGFEQFF
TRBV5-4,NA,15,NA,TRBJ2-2,TGTGCCAGCAGCTTAGGGGAAGGGGATACCGGGGAGCTGTTTTTT,CASSLGEGDTGELFF
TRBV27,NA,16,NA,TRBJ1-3,TGTGCCAGCAGACCTACCACCGGGACTCTAGGAAACACCATATATTTT,CASRPTTGTLGNTIYF
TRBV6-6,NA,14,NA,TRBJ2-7,TGTGCCAGCAGTTCCGGGACTTACTCTAGAGAGCAGTACTTC,CASSSGTYSREQYF
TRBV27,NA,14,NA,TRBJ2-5,TGTGCCAGCAGTCCCCGTTCGTTTGGGGAGACCCAGTACTTC,CASSPRSFGETQYF
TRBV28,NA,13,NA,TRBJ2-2,TGTGCCAGCAGTTTCTTGAACACCGGGGAGCTGTTTTTT,CASSFLNTGELFF
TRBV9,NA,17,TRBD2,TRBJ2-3,TGTGCCAGCAGCCAGGACACTAGCGGGATAGGGACAGATACGCAGTATTTT,CASSQDTSGIGTDTQYF
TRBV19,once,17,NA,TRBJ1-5,TGTGCCAGTAGTAAGTACCGGGACGGGCATAGCAATCAGCCCCAGCATTTT,CASSKYRDGHSNQPQHF
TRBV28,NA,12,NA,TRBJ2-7,TGTGCCAGCACGGACAGCTCCTACGAGCAGTACTTC,CASTDSSYEQYF
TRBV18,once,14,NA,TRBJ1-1,TGTGCCAGCTCACCGGGGCAGGTTAACACTGAAGCTTTCTTT,CASSPGQVNTEAFF
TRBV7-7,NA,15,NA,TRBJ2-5,TGTGCTAGCAGCTTAGGGCCCGCGGGAAGGGAGACCCAGTACTTC,CASSLGPAGRETQYF
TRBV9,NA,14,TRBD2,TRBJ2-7,TGTGCCAGCAGCGTAGTAGCGGGAGCGGACGAGCAGTACTTC,CASSVVAGADEQYF
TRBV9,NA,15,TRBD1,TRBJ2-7,TGTGCCAGCAGCGTTGCACCGGGACAGGGGTACGAGCAGTACTTC,CASSVAPGQGYEQYF
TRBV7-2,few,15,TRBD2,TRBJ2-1,TGTGCCAGCAGCTTAGGGCCTAGCGGGAAAAATGAGCAGTTCTTC,CASSLGPSGKNEQFF
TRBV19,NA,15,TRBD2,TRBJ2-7,TGTGCCAGTAGTAACCCCGGGACTAGCTCCTACGAGCAGTACTTC,CASSNPGTSSYEQYF
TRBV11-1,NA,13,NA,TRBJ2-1,TGTGCCAGCAGCGCCGGGGCTTACAATGAGCAGTTCTTC,CASSAGAYNEQFF
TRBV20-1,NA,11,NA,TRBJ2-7,TGCAGTGCTAGTCGGCTAGCAGAGCAGTACTTC,CSASRLAEQYF
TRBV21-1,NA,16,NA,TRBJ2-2,TGTGCCAGCAGCAAAGGGGAGGGCGGGGGAGAGAGGGAGCTGTTTTTT,CASSKGEGGGERELFF
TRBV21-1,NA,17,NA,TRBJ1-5,TGTGCCAGCAGCACTTTTGGACATTCTCATAGCAATCAGCCCCAGCATTTT,CASSTFGHSHSNQPQHF
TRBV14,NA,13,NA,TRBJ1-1,TGTGCCAGCAGCCCCAGCACCCACACTGAAGCTTTCTTT,CASSPSTHTEAFF
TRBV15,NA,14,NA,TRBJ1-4,TGTGCCACCAGCCAGGCGGTGGCGAAAGAAAAACTGTTTTTT,CATSQAVAKEKLFF
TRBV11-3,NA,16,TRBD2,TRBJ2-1,TGTGCCAGCAGCTTAGATGCGGCTGGCGGGAGCAATGAGCAGTTCTTC,CASSLDAAGGSNEQFF
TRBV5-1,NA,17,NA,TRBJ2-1,TGCGCCAGCAGCTTGGCCGTTGACTGGAGCTCCTACAATGAGCAGTTCTTC,CASSLAVDWSSYNEQFF
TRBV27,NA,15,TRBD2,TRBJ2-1,TGTGCCAGCAGTTTTCGGACTAGCGGGTACAATGAGCAGTTCTTC,CASSFRTSGYNEQFF